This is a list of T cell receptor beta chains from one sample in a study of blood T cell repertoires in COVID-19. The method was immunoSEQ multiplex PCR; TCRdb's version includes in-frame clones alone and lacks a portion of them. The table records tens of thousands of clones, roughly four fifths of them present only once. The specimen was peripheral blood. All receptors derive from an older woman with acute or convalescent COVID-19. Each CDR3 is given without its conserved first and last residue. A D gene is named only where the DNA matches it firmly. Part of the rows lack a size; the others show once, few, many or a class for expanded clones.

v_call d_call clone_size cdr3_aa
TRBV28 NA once ASSQTVNTEAF
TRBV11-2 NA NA ASSIQGPLTSPLH
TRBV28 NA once ASSPPRGSYNSPLH
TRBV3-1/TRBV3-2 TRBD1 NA ASSLTTGGLLDTGELF
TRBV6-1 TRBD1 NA ASSEGTGANYGYT
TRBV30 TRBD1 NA AWADRVGGYT
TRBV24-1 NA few ATSDSPAGNNEQF
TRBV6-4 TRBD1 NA ASRAGTAYGYT
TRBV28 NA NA ASRLSSGANVLT
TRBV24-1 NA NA ATSDQGRGHT
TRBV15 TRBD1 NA ATSRAIGTGDYNEQF
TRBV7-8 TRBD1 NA ASSRGPGQGHSPLH
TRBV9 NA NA ASSVVQGGVEQY
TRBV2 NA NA ASSASVYSGANVLT
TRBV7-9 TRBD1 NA ASSSDRGREKLF
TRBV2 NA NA ASSDRRRVNGYT
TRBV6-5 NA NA ASSYSGTGRAHEQF
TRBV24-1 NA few ATQDRYNEQF
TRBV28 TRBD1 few ASRLPKGQKLYNSPLH
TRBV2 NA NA ASSELGGHTEAF
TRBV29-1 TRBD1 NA SAGQGAVDTV
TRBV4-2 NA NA ASSQDVIDIQY
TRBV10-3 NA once AISENRDYGYT
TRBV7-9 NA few ASSPADTQY
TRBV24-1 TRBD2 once ATSAGGVAKNIQY
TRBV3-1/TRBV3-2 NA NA ASSQLGAETQY
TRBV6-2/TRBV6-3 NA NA ASSYTGTNNQPQH
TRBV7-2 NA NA ASSLGRTNVLT
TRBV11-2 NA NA ASSFPWRGQAF
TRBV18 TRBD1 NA ASSRDRGQYGYT
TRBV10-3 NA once AIGVTRVSSYEQY
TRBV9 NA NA ASRGTGDSPLH
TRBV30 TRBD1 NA AWSQDRVGYT
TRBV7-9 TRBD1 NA ASSLAGDRPQH
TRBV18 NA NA ASSSQGDTEAF
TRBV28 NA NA ASSFHSGSNQPQH
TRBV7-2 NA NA ASSLTPPDRYYGYT
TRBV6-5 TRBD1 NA ASSWTTGEDTEAF
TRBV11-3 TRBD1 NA ASSPKTGRYNEQF
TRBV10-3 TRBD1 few AISESGQGYEQY
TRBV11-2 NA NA ASSLMDFGSETQY
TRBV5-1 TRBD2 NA ASSLLAGGNNEQY
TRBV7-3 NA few ASSRGNQETQY
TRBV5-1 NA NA ASSLGPNTGELF
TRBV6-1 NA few ASSEYQGNYGYT
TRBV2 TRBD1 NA ASSEALRTGGHEQY
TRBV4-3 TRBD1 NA ASSPGTGANEKLF
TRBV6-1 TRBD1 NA ASSGHSQGVFSPLH
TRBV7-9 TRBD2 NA ASSLGVLGLAPDTQY
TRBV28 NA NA ASSLVGGVEKLF
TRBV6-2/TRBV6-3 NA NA ASSGRQPLNTGELF
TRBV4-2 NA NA ASSQTRTGELF
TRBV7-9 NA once ASSSGSSTDTQY
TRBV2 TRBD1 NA ASSRQGRGEKLF
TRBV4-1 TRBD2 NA ASDRGGRYNEQF
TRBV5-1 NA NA ASSLAWGLDSPLH
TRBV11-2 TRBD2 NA ASSSLTSGGTDTQY
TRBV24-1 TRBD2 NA ATRRAGGPGEQF
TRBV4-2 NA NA ASSPAGLNTEAF
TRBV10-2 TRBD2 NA ASRGTSVYNEQF